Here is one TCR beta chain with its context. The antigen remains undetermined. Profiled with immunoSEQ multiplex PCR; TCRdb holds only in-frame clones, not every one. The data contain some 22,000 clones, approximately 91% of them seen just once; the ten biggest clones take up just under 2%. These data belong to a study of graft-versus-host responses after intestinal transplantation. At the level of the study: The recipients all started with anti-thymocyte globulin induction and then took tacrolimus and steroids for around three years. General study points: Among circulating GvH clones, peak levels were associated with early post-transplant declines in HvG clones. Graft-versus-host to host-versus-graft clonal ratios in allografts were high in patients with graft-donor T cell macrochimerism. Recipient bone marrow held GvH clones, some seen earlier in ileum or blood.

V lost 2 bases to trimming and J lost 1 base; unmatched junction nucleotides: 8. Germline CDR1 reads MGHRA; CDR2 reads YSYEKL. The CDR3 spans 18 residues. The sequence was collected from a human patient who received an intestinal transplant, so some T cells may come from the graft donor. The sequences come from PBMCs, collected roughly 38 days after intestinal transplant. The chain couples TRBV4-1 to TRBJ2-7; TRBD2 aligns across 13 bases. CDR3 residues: CASSQPKGLAGISYEQYF. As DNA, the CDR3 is TGCGCCAGCAGCCAACCCAAGGGACTAGCGGGGATATCCTACGAGCAGTACTTC.